Sequencing of this T cell receptor beta chain was carried out in a study of spatial heterogeneity in lung cancer. General observations from the study: Expanded intratumoral alpha and beta TCR counts tracked tumor mutation counts.

CDR3 size: 14 residues. CDR1 and CDR2 (germline): MDHEN, SYDVKM. The ends were cut back, 5 bases at V and 6 bases at J, with 15 bases in the middle. TCRdb redid the calling of the 5' RACE reads with MiXCR, one entry per CDR3 protein. Found here are a few thousand distinct CDR3 sequences, 39% of them singletons; the top ten hold approximately 31%. The sample's time point: sample taken at primary tumor resection. Remarks on this clonotype: What it binds is unknown.

The sequence was obtained from a male donor with early-stage non-small cell lung cancer. The chain employs TRBV28 and TRBJ2-3; D not certain. Sequencing was performed on lung tumor tissue, taken at surgery. DNA of the CDR3: TGTGCCAGCAGTCCCCCCCGGTTTATTGATACGCAGTATTTT. It encodes CASSPPRFIDTQYF.